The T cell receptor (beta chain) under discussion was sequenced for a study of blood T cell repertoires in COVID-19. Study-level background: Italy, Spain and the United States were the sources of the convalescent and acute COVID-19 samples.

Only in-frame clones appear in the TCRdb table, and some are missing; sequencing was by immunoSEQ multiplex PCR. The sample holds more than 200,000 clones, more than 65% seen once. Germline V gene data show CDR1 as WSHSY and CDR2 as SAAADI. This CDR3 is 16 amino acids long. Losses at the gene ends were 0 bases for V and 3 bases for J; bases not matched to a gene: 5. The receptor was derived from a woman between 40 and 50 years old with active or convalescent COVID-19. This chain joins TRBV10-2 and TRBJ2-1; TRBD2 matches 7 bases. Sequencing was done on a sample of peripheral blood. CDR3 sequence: CASSESSGGLYNEQFF. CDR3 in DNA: TGCGCCAGCAGTGAGTCCTCGGGGGGTCTCTACAATGAGCAGTTCTTC.